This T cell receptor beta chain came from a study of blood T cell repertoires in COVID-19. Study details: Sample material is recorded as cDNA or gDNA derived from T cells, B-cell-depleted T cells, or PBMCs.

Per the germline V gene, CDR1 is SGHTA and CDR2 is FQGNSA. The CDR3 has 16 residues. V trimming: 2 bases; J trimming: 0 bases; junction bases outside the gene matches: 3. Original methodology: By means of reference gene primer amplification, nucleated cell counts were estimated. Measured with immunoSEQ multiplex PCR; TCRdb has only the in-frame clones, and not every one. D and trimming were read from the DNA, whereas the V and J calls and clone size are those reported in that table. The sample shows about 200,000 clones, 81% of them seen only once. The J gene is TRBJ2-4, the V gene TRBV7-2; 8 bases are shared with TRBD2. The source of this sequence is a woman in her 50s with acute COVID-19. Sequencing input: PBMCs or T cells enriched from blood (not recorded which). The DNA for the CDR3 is TGTGCCAGCAGCTTAACGGGGGGGCTAGCCAAAAACATTCAGTACTTC. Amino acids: CASSLTGGLAKNIQYF.